A selection of T cell receptor beta chains follows, all from one sample in a study of spatial heterogeneity in lung cancer. TCRdb re-derived calls from the 5' RACE reads in MiXCR, one entry per CDR3 protein. The profile covers tens of thousands of distinct CDR3 sequences, with 10% to 15% appearing a single time and around 4.6% taken by the ten largest. Sequences were derived from PBMCs, sampled at surgery. The receptors shown here come from a male donor with early-stage non-small cell lung cancer. CDR3s leave out the opening cysteine and the closing phenylalanine or tryptophan. Clone size appears in some rows only: once, few, many, or a class for an expanded clone.

clone size: few; J gene: TRBJ2-2; V gene: TRBV9; CDR3 protein: ASSVEGVANTGELF
clone size: few; J gene: TRBJ2-7; V gene: TRBV5-1; CDR3 protein: ASSYTRDLVGEQY
clone size: many; J gene: TRBJ1-2; V gene: TRBV3-1; CDR3 protein: ASSQAGWNYGYT
clone size: few; J gene: TRBJ1-1; V gene: TRBV27; CDR3 protein: ASTVSGMNTEAF
clone size: NA; J gene: TRBJ2-1; V gene: TRBV5-5; CDR3 protein: ASSLGTVSNEQF
clone size: many; J gene: TRBJ2-1; V gene: TRBV29-1; CDR3 protein: SVGGSSGEQF
clone size: many; J gene: TRBJ1-1; V gene: TRBV29-1; CDR3 protein: SVEATQRNTEAF
clone size: NA; J gene: TRBJ2-2; V gene: TRBV3-1; CDR3 protein: ASSQDRETSPTGELF
clone size: NA; J gene: TRBJ1-5; V gene: TRBV2; CDR3 protein: ASRENSNQPQH
clone size: few; J gene: TRBJ1-1; V gene: TRBV6-2/TRBV6-3; CDR3 protein: ASTQGTGFTVVEAF
clone size: few; J gene: TRBJ1-2; V gene: TRBV7-8; CDR3 protein: ASSLQDRQTLYGYT